The sample holds many counts of the clone carrying this TCR beta chain. Its specificity is not known. Germline loops: CDR1 MNHEY, CDR2 SVGEGT. CDR3 length equals 16 residues. Germline trimming cut 6 bases from V and 0 bases from J; bases unmatched to any gene: 4. These data come from a study of Graves' ophthalmopathy and Graves' hyperthyroidism. Study-wide results and caveats: Built on 13 signatures, a model told ophthalmopathy apart from stable hyperthyroidism with about 91% sensitivity and approximately 81% specificity.

RNA transcripts yielded amplified TCR beta CDR3 regions. In the first round, RT-PCR was carried out with HTBI primers, and a multiplex PCR formed the second round. TCRdb independently ran MiXCR on the multiplex PCR reads; one entry per CDR3 protein. Of under 200,000 distinct CDR3 sequences in the sample, over 35% were seen once. The chain has TRBV6-2 or TRBV6-3 and TRBJ2-7, with 14 bases that match TRBD2. Input material: peripheral blood. The sequence derives from a woman in her forties with Graves' ophthalmopathy. The CDR3 region is CASRGLAGGRSYEQYF. The CDR3 DNA reads TGTGCCAGCAGAGGACTAGCGGGAGGCCGCTCCTACGAGCAGTACTTC.